What follows are 29 T cell receptor beta chains derived from one specimen sequenced in a study of cytomegalovirus exposure and HLA in healthy donors (dated 2017 in TCRdb). Library method: the immunoSEQ multiplex PCR assay. The table comes from immuneACCESS by way of TCRdb, which keeps in-frame sequences with V and J called. Part of the clones is missing from these tables; in studies checked, under half for an unresolved V gene and the rest for unknown reasons. The sample table records about 360,000 clones; 75% to 90% of these occur just once. Roughly 0.83% of the sample lies in the top ten. Sequenced material: PBMCs. The receptors originated from a woman in her late teens or twenties in good health and CMV-seronegative.

This chain links TRBV2 with TRBJ2-7, with 8 bases identical to TRBD1. Germline CDR1 SNHLY, CDR2 FYNNEI. V shed 8 bases and J 4 bases; nucleotides not matched to a gene: 16. CDR3 length equals 16 residues. The CDR3 bases are TGTGCCAGCCCTACCAGGGGGCTAAGGCGAGAATACGAGCAGTACTTC. Translation gives CASPTRGLRREYEQYF.

The CDR3 DNA sequence: TGTGCCAGCAGCGCGAGGCCAGGGACTGAGGAGACCCAGTACTTC. Its protein is CASSARPGTEETQYF. The V and J genes are TRBV5-4 and TRBJ2-5, with D maybe TRBD2 (6 bases). CDR1 and CDR2 from the germline V gene are SGHNT and YYREEE (reference sequence). The CDR3 covers 15 residues. Trimming removed 4 bases from V and 5 bases from J, with 18 bases in between.

The CDR3 is CASSERGRLVYEQYF. The DNA for the CDR3 is TGTGCCAGCAGTGAAAGGGGGCGCTTGGTCTACGAGCAGTACTTC. The chain combines TRBV6-1 with TRBJ2-7; 7 bases are shared with TRBD1. CDR1 is MNHNS, CDR2 SASEGT, per germline. V lost 2 bases and J lost 3; bases outside the gene matches: 7. The CDR3 loop spans 15 amino acids.

This clone was recorded a few times. V and J are TRBV6-1 and TRBJ2-7; D not resolved. The CDR3 sequence is 13 residues long. Germline-derived CDR1 and CDR2 are MNHNS and SASEGT. With 1 base removed from V and 3 bases from J, the gap between germline ends came to 7 bases. The CDR3 region is CASSEGERYEQYF. As DNA, the CDR3 is TGTGCCAGCAGTGAAGGAGAGCGCTACGAGCAGTACTTC.

The chain combines TRBV28 with TRBJ1-5; 10 bases map to TRBD1. The CDR3 is made up of 18 amino acids. The V gene's germline CDR1 is MDHEN and CDR2 SYDVKM. Germline trimming cut 3 bases from V and 6 bases from J; bases unmatched to any gene: 14. The CDR3: CASSLFLGTGARGQPQHF. For the CDR3, the DNA is TGTGCCAGCAGTTTGTTTCTCGGGACAGGGGCGCGGGGTCAGCCCCAGCATTTT.

The CDR3 here is CASSFRDRGSLDRTGELFF. The CDR3 DNA sequence: TGTGCCAGCAGCTTTCGGGACAGGGGTTCTCTCGATAGGACCGGGGAGCTGTTTTTT. The chain joins TRBV7-9 to TRBJ2-2; TRBD1 matches 10 bases. V shed 3 bases, J shed 5 bases, and the junction held 15 bases outside the gene matches. CDR1 and CDR2 from the germline V gene are SEHNR and FQNEAQ (reference sequence). The CDR3 length is 19 residues.

Ten or more counts support this clone. The chain joins TRBV6-4 to TRBJ2-1; 10 bases match TRBD2. The CDR3 spans 15 residues. CDR1 and CDR2 (germline): MRHNA, SNTAGT. Trimming removed 2 bases from V and 9 bases from J; junction bases left unmatched: 7. CDR3 residues: CASSDTQAGGLEQFF. DNA of the CDR3: TGTGCCAGCAGTGACACCCAAGCGGGGGGGCTTGAGCAGTTCTTC.

This clone was seen only once. V is TRBV30 and J is TRBJ2-7; D is ambiguous. This CDR3 spans 17 amino acids. The V gene lost 3 bases and the J gene lost 2 bases, with 23 bases spanning the gap. Germline V gives CDR1 GTSNPN, CDR2 SVGIG (reference sequence). In nucleotides, the CDR3 is TGTGCCTGGAGACTCGGTAGTGGCGGTAAGTCCACCTACGAGCAGTACTTC. This encodes CAWRLGSGGKSTYEQYF. Combining the CDR3 with reference TRBV30 and TRBJ2-7 gives the whole variable domain SQTIHQWPATLVQPVGSPLSLECTVEGTSNPNLYWYRQAAGRGLQLLFYSVGIGQISSEVPQNLSASRPQDRQFILSSKKLLLSDSGFYLCAWRLGSGGKSTYEQYFGPGTRLTVT.

In this sample, this clone turned up once. CDR3 in DNA: TGCAGCGTTGAACGTGACTTCCAAGAGACCCAGTACTTC. Protein product: CSVERDFQETQYF. The rearrangement joins TRBV29-1 to TRBJ2-5; no clear D. The CDR3 loop spans 13 amino acids. Trimming stripped 2 bases from V and 1 base from J, with 8 bases between. The germline gives CDR1 SQVTM, CDR2 ANQGSEA.

This CDR3 is CASRGRGDRAYEQYF. CDR3 in DNA: TGCGCCAGCAGAGGGAGAGGGGACAGGGCCTACGAGCAGTACTTC. The gene calls are TRBV5-1 and TRBJ2-7; TRBD1 agrees at 9 bases. Germline CDR1 is SGHRS and CDR2 is YFSETQ. The CDR3 sequence is 15 residues long. V trimming: 5 bases; J trimming: 2 bases; junction bases outside the gene matches: 8.

The count of this clone is one. The rearrangement uses TRBV7-6 and TRBJ2-7; D perhaps matches TRBD1 (5 bases). The CDR3 loop spans 15 amino acids. Germline V gene sequence: CDR1 SGHVS, CDR2 FNYEAQ. The germline V and J ends were trimmed by 0 bases and 0 bases, with 9 bases remaining between them. The DNA of the CDR3 is TGTGCCAGCAGCTTAGCTCAGGGTCCCTCCTACGAGCAGTACTTC. It is translated as CASSLAQGPSYEQYF.

V is TRBV11-2 and J is TRBJ2-5; 7 bases agree with TRBD1. J gave up 0 bases and V 4 bases, and 14 bases lay outside the gene matches. This CDR3 comprises 18 residues. CDR1 is SGHAT and CDR2 is FQNNGV in the germline V gene. CDR3 DNA: TGTGCCAGCAGCTCCAACTTAAACACAGGGGATCACCAAGAGACCCAGTACTTC. Its translation is CASSSNLNTGDHQETQYF.

The chain carries TRBV28 and TRBJ2-7; TRBD1 is a possible D gene (5 bases). The CDR3 consists of 14 residues. V lost 6 bases and J 2 bases, leaving 14 bases between the germline ends. Germline V gene data show CDR1 as MDHEN and CDR2 as SYDVKM. The chain's CDR3 is CASRGQITTYEQYF. CDR3 nucleotides: TGTGCCAGCAGGGGGCAGATAACTACCTACGAGCAGTACTTC.

The CDR3 sequence is CAWSVVPRQSYEQYF. The CDR3, as DNA: TGTGCCTGGAGTGTAGTTCCCCGACAGAGCTACGAGCAGTACTTC. The J gene is TRBJ2-7, the V gene TRBV30, with a weak D call TRBD1 (5 bases). The CDR3 loop spans 15 amino acids. CDR1 and CDR2 (germline): GTSNPN, SVGIG (reference sequence). V shed 0 bases and J shed 3 bases, with 15 bases lying between them.

The chain carries TRBV10-3 and TRBJ2-1, with TRBD2 matching 8 bases. The germline V gene has CDR1 ENHRY and CDR2 SYGVKD. Trimming took 4 bases from V and 7 from J; bases not matched to a gene: 0. The CDR3 is made up of 12 amino acids. The CDR3 region has the DNA TGTGCCATCAGTGCTAGCGGGAATGAGCAGTTCTTC. Its translation is CAISASGNEQFF.

This clone was seen more than once but under ten times. The chain uses TRBV28 and TRBJ2-2, with TRBD2 matching over 9 bases. This CDR3 contains 14 residues. The J segment lost 7 bases and the V segment lost 5 bases, leaving 5 bases of the junction unmatched. The V gene's germline CDR1 is MDHEN and CDR2 SYDVKM. The DNA of the CDR3 is TGTGCCAGCAGTGGGACTAGCTTTCGCGGGGAGCTGTTTTTT. Translation: CASSGTSFRGELFF.

The rearrangement joins TRBV6-5 to TRBJ2-3; 7 bases map to TRBD1. Germline trimming cut 0 bases from V and 1 base from J; bases unmatched to any gene: 4. Germline assignment: CDR1 MNHEY and CDR2 SVGAGI. This CDR3 spans 16 amino acids. DNA of the CDR3: TGTGCCAGCAGTTACTCCTCCGGACAGGGCACAGATACGCAGTATTTT. This codes for CASSYSSGQGTDTQYF.

This chain links TRBV27 with TRBJ1-5; D is undetermined. This CDR3 region has 11 residues. Germline V gene sequence: CDR1 MNHEY, CDR2 SMNVEV (reference sequence). Trimming took off 8 bases at V and 5 bases at J, with 7 bases between the two ends. CDR3 nucleotides: TGTGCCAGCGGCATATATCAGCCCCAGCATTTT. Translated: CASGIYQPQHF.

The chain recombines TRBV7-9 with TRBJ1-4; TRBD1 agrees at 10 bases. This CDR3 contains 16 residues. V shed 5 bases and J 9 bases; nucleotides not matched to a gene: 12. The germline V gene has CDR1 SEHNR and CDR2 FQNEAQ (reference sequence). The chain's CDR3 is CASSKLGQGKRKKLFF. The CDR3 DNA is TGTGCCAGCAGCAAGTTGGGACAGGGGAAGAGGAAAAAACTGTTTTTT.

The V call is TRBV5-6, the J call TRBJ1-6, with 10 bases matching TRBD1. Trimming cost V 6 bases and J 7 bases; bases outside gene matches: 7. The germline V gene has CDR1 SGHDT and CDR2 YYEEEE. The CDR3 is 15 amino acids. DNA of the CDR3: TGTGCCAGCAAAATGACGGGACAGGGGAATTCACCCCTCCACTTT. Translated, it gives CASKMTGQGNSPLHF.

The CDR3 DNA reads TGTGCCAGCAGCAACAGGGTCCCTAACACTGAAGCTTTCTTT. Its translation: CASSNRVPNTEAFF. This chain connects TRBV25-1 to TRBJ1-1, with D maybe TRBD1 (6 bases). The germline V gene has CDR1 MGHDK and CDR2 SYGVNS. V lost 6 bases and J 2 bases, leaving 13 bases between the germline ends. The CDR3 contains 14 residues.

The rearrangement links TRBV19 to TRBJ2-1; TRBD1 matches at 8 bases. This CDR3 has 15 residues. V lost 7 bases, J lost 4 bases, and 9 bases stayed unmatched. CDR1 is LNHDA and CDR2 is SQIVND in the germline V gene (reference sequence). CDR3 nucleotides: TGTGCCAGTAATATTCCGAGACAGGGGTACAATGAGCAGTTCTTC. Translation gives CASNIPRQGYNEQFF.

CDR3 bases: TGTGCCAGCAGCCCCCGAATCGGGGAGGGTGAAAAACTGTTTTTT. Its protein product is CASSPRIGEGEKLFF. The chain links TRBV7-9 to TRBJ1-4, with unresolved D. The CDR3 consists of 15 residues. Per the germline V gene, CDR1 is SEHNR and CDR2 is FQNEAQ (reference sequence). V was shortened by 5 bases and J by 7 bases, with 17 bases between the two germline ends.

The chain uses TRBV27 and TRBJ2-3; TRBD1 matches 8 bases. V gave up 4 bases and J gave up 3 bases; unmatched junction bases: 6. Germline loops: CDR1 MNHEY, CDR2 SMNVEV (reference sequence). CDR3 length equals 15 residues. CDR3 sequence: CASSSRGRGTDTQYF. CDR3 nucleotide sequence: TGTGCCAGCAGTTCCAGGGGGCGAGGGACAGATACGCAGTATTTT.

The J gene is TRBJ1-6, the V gene TRBV30, with D unresolved. CDR1 is GTSNPN, CDR2 SVGIG, per germline (reference sequence). The CDR3 totals 15 residues. CDR3: CACTLTRSYNSPLHF. CDR3 in DNA: TGTGCGTGTACGTTGACACGCTCCTATAATTCACCCCTCCACTTT.

The V and J genes are TRBV5-6 and TRBJ2-6, with D perhaps TRBD1 (6 bases). V shed 2 bases and J shed 0 bases, with 6 bases lying between them. Germline V CDR1 and CDR2: SGHDT, YYEEEE. CDR3 length equals 15 residues. The CDR3 sequence is CASSFRGSGANVLTF. The CDR3, as DNA: TGTGCCAGCAGCTTCAGGGGCTCTGGGGCCAACGTCCTGACTTTC.

This chain uses TRBV10-1 with TRBJ2-2; D might be TRBD2 (5 bases). The CDR3 is made up of 16 amino acids. The V gene's germline CDR1 is WNHNN and CDR2 SYGVQD (reference sequence). V was cut by 7 bases and J by 6 bases, with 21 bases left in between. CDR3 DNA: TGCGCCAGCAAGTTATCCCCCGCGGGCGGAGCCGGGGAGCTGTTTTTT. Protein sequence: CASKLSPAGGAGELFF.

The genes are TRBV5-1 and TRBJ1-1; maybe TRBD1 (5 bases). This CDR3 has 15 residues. Germline V gene sequence: CDR1 SGHRS, CDR2 YFSETQ. V was trimmed by 6 bases and J by 6 bases, leaving 21 bases between them. CDR3 residues: CASKGPQQPRAEAFF. The CDR3 nucleotides are TGCGCCAGCAAGGGGCCCCAACAGCCTCGCGCTGAAGCTTTCTTT.

The V gene is TRBV27, the J gene TRBJ2-3; 7 positions agree with TRBD2. This CDR3 region has 16 residues. Germline loops: CDR1 MNHEY, CDR2 SMNVEV (reference sequence). The junction had 7 bases not matched to a gene; V was cut back by 2 bases and J by 2 bases. CDR3 in DNA: TGTGCCAGCAGTTTAGGAGCGGGAAGATACACAGATACGCAGTATTTT. The encoded protein is CASSLGAGRYTDTQYF.